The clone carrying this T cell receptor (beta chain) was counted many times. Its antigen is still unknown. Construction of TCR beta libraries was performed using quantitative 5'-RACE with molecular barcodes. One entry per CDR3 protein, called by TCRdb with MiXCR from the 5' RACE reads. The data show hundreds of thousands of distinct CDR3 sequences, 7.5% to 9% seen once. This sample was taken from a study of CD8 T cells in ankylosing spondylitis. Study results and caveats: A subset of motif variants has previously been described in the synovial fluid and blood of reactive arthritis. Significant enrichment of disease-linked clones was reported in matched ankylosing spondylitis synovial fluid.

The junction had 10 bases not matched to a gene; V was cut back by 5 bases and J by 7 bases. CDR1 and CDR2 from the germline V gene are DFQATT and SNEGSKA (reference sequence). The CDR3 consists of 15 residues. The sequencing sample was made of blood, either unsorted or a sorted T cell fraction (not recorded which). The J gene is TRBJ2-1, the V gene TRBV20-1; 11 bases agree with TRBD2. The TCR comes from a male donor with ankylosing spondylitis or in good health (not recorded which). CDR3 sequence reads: CSAGRLAGIRNEQFF. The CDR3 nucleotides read TGCAGTGCTGGCCGACTAGCGGGAATTAGGAATGAGCAGTTCTTC.